Below, one T cell receptor (beta chain) is given with its context. Its matching antigen is unknown. The sample is drawn from a study of T cell responses to AZD1222 COVID-19 vaccine. Study background: Samples with a second dose at about 4 or about 12 weeks were pooled together.

Per the germline V gene, CDR1 is SGHDT and CDR2 is YYEEEE. The CDR3 spans 12 residues. V was pared by 7 bases and J by 7 bases, with 6 bases of the junction left unmatched. Profiling relied on immunoSEQ multiplex PCR, and the TCRdb table lists in-frame clones only, not all of them. The sample comprises about 110,000 clones, approximately 90% of which are singletons, and approximately 4% rests with the top ten. Whole-study results and caveats: The breadth and depth of Spike-specific TCRs increased once two AZD1222 doses had been given. Most donors were white British, females outnumbered males, and clonal diversity was possibly underestimated. Unmutated regions of variants are reportedly targeted by nearly half of spike-specific TCRs.

The rearrangement links TRBV5-6 to TRBJ1-2; 8 bases map to TRBD1. This material consisted of peripheral blood, taken on day 0 of AZD1222 vaccination. The clonotype was recovered from an adult in good health. CDR3 DNA: TGTGCCAGCCAGGACAGGGCTCCTGGCTACACCTTC. Its protein is CASQDRAPGYTF.